This is a list of T cell receptor beta chains from one sample in a study of blood T cell repertoires in COVID-19. Profiled with immunoSEQ multiplex PCR; TCRdb holds only in-frame clones, not every one. Of fewer than 35,000 clones listed, just over 90% are singletons. Material: peripheral blood. The receptors were sampled from a man between 60 and 75 years old with acute or convalescent COVID-19. CDR3s include the opening cysteine and the closing phenylalanine or tryptophan. A D gene is named only where the DNA matches it firmly. The size entry is marked missing in some rows and otherwise reads once, few, many or a size class.

v_call	d_call	j_call	clone_size	cdr3_nt	cdr3_aa
TRBV4-2	TRBD1	TRBJ2-2	.	TGTGCCAGCAGCCGAGGGGACGGGACAGCGAACACCGGGGAGCTGTTTTTT	CASSRGDGTANTGELFF
TRBV27	.	TRBJ1-4	.	TGTGCCAGCAGTCTGAGAGGGTCCCTGGGTGAAAAACTGTTTTTT	CASSLRGSLGEKLFF
TRBV30	.	TRBJ1-5	once	TGTGCCTGGAGTGGAAACAGGTCACCGGCGGTTCAGCCCCAGCATTTT	CAWSGNRSPAVQPQHF
TRBV15	TRBD2	TRBJ2-1	.	TGTGCCACCAGCAGAGATTATAGGACTAGCGGAACTTACAATGAGCAGTTCTTC	CATSRDYRTSGTYNEQFF
TRBV7-3	.	TRBJ2-1	once	TGTGCCAGCAGCCCTCATAGCTCCTACAATGAGCAGTTCTTC	CASSPHSSYNEQFF
TRBV18	TRBD1	TRBJ2-4	.	TGTGCCAGCTCACCACTAGGACAGGGGGCAATCGCCAAAAACATTCAGTACTTC	CASSPLGQGAIAKNIQYF
TRBV9	.	TRBJ1-3	.	TGTGCCAGCAGCACCCGGGACATCTCTGGAAACACCATATATTTT	CASSTRDISGNTIYF
TRBV5-1	.	TRBJ1-5	few	TGCGCCAGCAGCTTGGAAGGCGGCGCTTCCAATCAGCCCCAGCATTTT	CASSLEGGASNQPQHF
TRBV7-9	.	TRBJ1-2	.	TGTGCCAGCAGCTTAGGCCGGGGAAGCTATGGCTACACCTTC	CASSLGRGSYGYTF
TRBV7-2	TRBD2	TRBJ2-7	.	TGTGCCAGCAGCTTAGCTAGCGGGAGGCTCGCCGAGCAGTACTTC	CASSLASGRLAEQYF
TRBV19	TRBD1	TRBJ1-2	few	TGTGCCAGTAGTCCCCTTTATCGGACAGGGGATTATATGAGTGGCTACACCTTC	CASSPLYRTGDYMSGYTF
TRBV6-1	TRBD1	TRBJ1-5	.	TGTGCCAGCAGTGACCGTCGACAGGGGATGGGCAATCAGCCCCAGCATTTT	CASSDRRQGMGNQPQHF
TRBV11-3	TRBD2	TRBJ2-1	few	TGTGCCAGCAGCTCCTTACTAGCGGGAGGGCCGAATGAGCAGTTCTTC	CASSSLLAGGPNEQFF
TRBV11-3	.	TRBJ2-7	.	TGTGCCAGCAGCTCAAACAGGGATTTCTCCTACGAGCAGTACTTC	CASSSNRDFSYEQYF
TRBV25-1	.	TRBJ2-1	.	TGTGCCAGCAGTGAAGGTGGGGGCCCCTACAATGAGCAGTTCTTC	CASSEGGGPYNEQFF
TRBV14	TRBD2	TRBJ2-3	few	TGTGCCAGCAGCCGCCTAGCGGGAGGGCCCGAAGATACGCAGTATTTT	CASSRLAGGPEDTQYF
TRBV5-1	.	TRBJ1-2	.	TGCGCCAGCAGCCCTTACACCCTTCCAAACTATGGCTACACCTTC	CASSPYTLPNYGYTF
TRBV5-6	TRBD2	TRBJ2-5	.	TGTGCCAGCAGCTTGGCGGGGGGGGTGATTGAAGAGACCCAGTACTTC	CASSLAGGVIEETQYF
TRBV12-5	.	TRBJ1-5	.	TGTGCTACCTCTTCCGGGGTGTCTCAGCCCCAGCATTTT	CATSSGVSQPQHF
TRBV6-5	.	TRBJ1-6	few	TGTGCCAGCAGCTACCGACAAAACGCTAATTCACCCCTCCACTTT	CASSYRQNANSPLHF
TRBV3-1/TRBV3-2	.	TRBJ2-3	.	TGTGCCAGCAGCCAAGGGGATAGATTGACAGGAGATACGCAGTATTTT	CASSQGDRLTGDTQYF
TRBV3-1/TRBV3-2	TRBD1	TRBJ1-5	once	TGTGCCAGCAGCCAGAGCGACAGGGGCCATCAGCCCCAGCATTTT	CASSQSDRGHQPQHF
TRBV2	.	TRBJ1-1	.	TGTGCCAGCAGTCGGGAGCTACGTGAAGCTTTCTTT	CASSRELREAFF
TRBV11-2	TRBD1	TRBJ1-1	.	TGTGCCAGCAGCTCAGGGGGCCGGATTAACACTGAAGCTTTCTTT	CASSSGGRINTEAFF
TRBV2	.	TRBJ1-2	few	TGTGCCAGCAGTGAAAACCAGGGCTATGGCTACACCTTC	CASSENQGYGYTF
TRBV7-9	.	TRBJ2-3	.	TGTGCCAGCACCCATCCCGCTCGGTTCGGGGGTAGCACAGATACGCAGTATTTT	CASTHPARFGGSTDTQYF
TRBV6-5	.	TRBJ1-5	.	TGTGCCAGCAGTTCGGCCGGGAAAAGCAATCAGCCCCAGCATTTT	CASSSAGKSNQPQHF
TRBV2	.	TRBJ2-4	.	TGTGCCAGCAGTGTTCTAGAACGAGGGCCCAAAAACATTCAGTACTTC	CASSVLERGPKNIQYF
TRBV3-1/TRBV3-2	.	TRBJ1-1	.	TGTGCCAGCAGCCAAGGGAGGGTTACTGAAGCTTTCTTT	CASSQGRVTEAFF
TRBV12-3/TRBV12-4	.	TRBJ2-5	.	TGTGCCAGCAGTTTCGACAGGAGAGAGACCCAGTACTTC	CASSFDRRETQYF
TRBV6-6	TRBD1	TRBJ2-3	.	TGTGCCAGCAGTATCGGGACAGGCACAGATACGCAGTATTTT	CASSIGTGTDTQYF
TRBV19	TRBD1	TRBJ1-5	.	TGTGCCAGTAGTGGGGGACAGGGGGGCAATCAGCCCCAGCATTTT	CASSGGQGGNQPQHF
TRBV2	.	TRBJ1-5	.	TGTGCCAGCCATGAGAATAGCAATCAGCCCCAGCATTTT	CASHENSNQPQHF
TRBV5-1	TRBD1	TRBJ2-2	.	TGCGCCAGCAACAGGGGAACCGGGGAGCTGTTTTTT	CASNRGTGELFF
TRBV4-1	.	TRBJ2-1	.	TGCGCCAGCAGCCAAGACGGGTCTAGGAATGAGCAGTTCTTC	CASSQDGSRNEQFF
TRBV19	TRBD1	TRBJ1-5	.	TGTGCCAGTAGTCCCGGGACAGGCTACAATCAGCCCCAGCATTTT	CASSPGTGYNQPQHF
TRBV4-1	.	TRBJ1-2	.	TGCGCCAGCAGCCAAGATTCCTTCCGAAGAGTACAGGGATGGTATGGCTACACCTTC	CASSQDSFRRVQGWYGYTF
TRBV9	TRBD2	TRBJ2-1	.	TGTGCCAGCAGCGCTAGCGGGAGTATCCGGGTCAATGAGCAGTTCTTC	CASSASGSIRVNEQFF
TRBV18	.	TRBJ1-2	.	TGTGCCAGCTCAGCGGGACCTCCCAGGATCTATGGCTACACCTTC	CASSAGPPRIYGYTF
TRBV9	TRBD1	TRBJ1-2	.	TGTGCCAGCAGCGCCTCCCTCGACAGGGGTTACGGCTACACCTTC	CASSASLDRGYGYTF
TRBV27	.	TRBJ1-5	.	TGTGCCAGCAGTTTAGGGGGGGCAAGCAATCAGCCCCAGCATTTT	CASSLGGASNQPQHF
TRBV29-1	.	TRBJ2-1	.	TGCAGCGGTAGCCACGTTGGCAATGAGCAGTTCTTC	CSGSHVGNEQFF
TRBV11-3	.	TRBJ2-3	.	TGTGCCAGCAGACAGGAAGCAGATACGCAGTATTTT	CASRQEADTQYF
TRBV7-9	TRBD1	TRBJ1-1	.	TGTGCCAGCAGCTTACTGGGGCAGGGGGCTAACACTGAAGCTTTCTTT	CASSLLGQGANTEAFF
TRBV18	.	TRBJ2-7	.	TGTGCCAGCTCACCAGATGGGGCGGTCCACGAGCAGTACTTC	CASSPDGAVHEQYF
TRBV4-2	.	TRBJ2-2	few	TGTGCCAGCAGCCAAGATCAAGAGGCGAACACCGGGGAGCTGTTTTTT	CASSQDQEANTGELFF
TRBV5-6	TRBD1	TRBJ1-2	.	TGTGCCAGCAGCTCACGGGGGACAGGGAGGATCGGCTACACCTTC	CASSSRGTGRIGYTF